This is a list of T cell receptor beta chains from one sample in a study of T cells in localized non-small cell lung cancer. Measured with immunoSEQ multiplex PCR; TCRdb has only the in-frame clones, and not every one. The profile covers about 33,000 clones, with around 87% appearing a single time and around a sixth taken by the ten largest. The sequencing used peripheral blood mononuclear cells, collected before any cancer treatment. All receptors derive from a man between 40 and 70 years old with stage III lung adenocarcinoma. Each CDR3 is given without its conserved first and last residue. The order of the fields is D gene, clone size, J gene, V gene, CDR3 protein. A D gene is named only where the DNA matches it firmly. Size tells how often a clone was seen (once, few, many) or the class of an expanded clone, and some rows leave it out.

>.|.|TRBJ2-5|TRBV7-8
ASSPRQDRLN
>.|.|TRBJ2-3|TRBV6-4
ASNPGADTQY
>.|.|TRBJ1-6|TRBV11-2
ASSLQGDNSPLH
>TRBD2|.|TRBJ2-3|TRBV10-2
ASEDGTSVTDTQY
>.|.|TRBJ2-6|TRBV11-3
ASSLVSLSRGSGANVLT
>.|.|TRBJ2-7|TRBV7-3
ASSTGNEQY
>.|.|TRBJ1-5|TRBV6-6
ASTLHDQPQH
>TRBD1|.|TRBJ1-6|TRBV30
AWRGDSSYNSPLH
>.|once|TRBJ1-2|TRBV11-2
ASSLVAEGYT
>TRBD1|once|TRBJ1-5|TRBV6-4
ASSETDRALSRYSNQPQH
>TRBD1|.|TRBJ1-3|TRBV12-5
ASGPGGPGNTIY
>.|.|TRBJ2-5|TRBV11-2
ASRSPRTGKETQY
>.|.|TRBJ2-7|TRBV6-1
ASSPSLQSYEQY
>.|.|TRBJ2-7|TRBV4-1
ASSLRTEGGYEQY
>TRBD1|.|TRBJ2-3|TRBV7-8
ASSLGIRDRADTQY
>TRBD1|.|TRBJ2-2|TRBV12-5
ASGIGTDNTGELF
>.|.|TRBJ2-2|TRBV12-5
ASMLRDAGELF
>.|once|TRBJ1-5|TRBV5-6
ASSFRGSALSNQPQH
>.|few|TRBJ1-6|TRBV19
ASSIDQTAGSMSSPLH
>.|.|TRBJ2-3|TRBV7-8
ASSTWLAGTDTQY
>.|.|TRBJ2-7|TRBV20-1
TARSTYEQY
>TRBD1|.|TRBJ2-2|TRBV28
ASTDPRRGRTGELF
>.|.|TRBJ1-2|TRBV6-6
ASSKEGYGYT
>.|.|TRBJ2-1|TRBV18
ASSPEGEQF
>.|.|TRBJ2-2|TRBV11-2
ASRGTAGTGELF
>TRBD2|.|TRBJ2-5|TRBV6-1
ASRMASGGQETQY
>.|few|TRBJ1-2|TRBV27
ASSLGINYGYT
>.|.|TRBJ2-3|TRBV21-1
ASSKEAGGFHPTDTQY
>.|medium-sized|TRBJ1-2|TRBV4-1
ASSQVVRGGGYT